A single sample gave rise to the 8 T cell receptor beta chains below, sequenced in a study of blood T cells in healthy people across ages. It was with a sample-barcoded 5' primer and a J-beta primer mix that a second PCR of about 6 to 12 cycles was run. In TCRdb, the 5' RACE reads were re-called with MiXCR into one record per CDR3 protein. Of some 900,000 distinct CDR3 sequences in the sample, around 46% are singletons; the top ten hold around an eighth. Sequenced: blood. These receptors were collected from a man in his thirties or forties in good health.

The rearrangement links TRBV12-3 or TRBV12-4 to TRBJ2-7, with D possibly TRBD2 on 6 matching bases. TRBJ2-5 explains the end of the DNA better; the J call may be wrong. This CDR3 has 14 amino acids. This CDR3 reads CASRPGLHQETQYF. CDR3 DNA: TGTGCCAGCAGACCCGGACTACATCAAGAGACCCAGTACTTC.

This clonotype showed up just once. This chain connects TRBV12-3 or TRBV12-4 to TRBJ2-5, with 10 bases fitting TRBD1. The DNA end is a closer match to TRBJ2-7, so the J assignment may be wrong. The CDR3 is 15 residues long. The CDR3 reads CASSFATGGVYEQYF. The CDR3 DNA reads TGTGCCAGCAGTTTTGCGACAGGGGGCGTGTACGAGCAGTACTTC.

There are a few counts of this clonotype. The V gene is TRBV6-5, the J gene TRBJ1-2; weak D call: TRBD1 (5 bases). Deletions cut 0 bases from V and 5 bases from J, with 13 bases between. Germline V gives CDR1 MNHEY, CDR2 SVGAGI. CDR3 length: 15 amino acids. In nucleotides, the CDR3 is TGTGCCAGCAGTTACTCCCAGGGATTCTTATATGGCTACACCTTC. It encodes CASSYSQGFLYGYTF.

The chain carries TRBV27 and TRBJ1-2, with D possibly TRBD1 on 5 matching bases. Trimming cost V 4 bases and J 0 bases, with 12 bases left between them. This CDR3 is built from 15 residues. CDR1 is MNHEY, CDR2 SMNVEV, per germline (reference sequence). CDR3 in amino acids: CASSSSGGTNYGYTF. CDR3 sequence (DNA): TGTGCCAGCAGTTCGTCTGGGGGGACTAACTATGGCTACACCTTC.

V gene TRBV2 combines with J gene TRBJ2-5; D is perhaps TRBD2 (6 bases). The germline gives CDR1 SNHLY, CDR2 FYNNEI. Deletions cut 3 bases from V and 4 bases from J, with 9 bases between. The CDR3 spans 13 residues. CDR3 coding DNA: TGTGCCAGCAGTGATGGCGGGATAGAGACCCAGTACTTC. Protein: CASSDGGIETQYF.

This clonotype was counted once. The V gene is TRBV28, the J gene TRBJ1-2; D ambiguous. Trimming stripped 3 bases from V and 2 bases from J, with 16 bases between. Germline CDR1 and CDR2: MDHEN and SYDVKM. The CDR3 totals 16 residues. The DNA for the CDR3 is TGTGCCAGCAGTTTTGCGACGGCTTCTGTCAACTATGGCTACACCTTC. Its protein is CASSFATASVNYGYTF.

The J gene is TRBJ2-7, the V gene TRBV2, with D tentatively TRBD1 or TRBD2 (5 bases each). The J call is doubtful: the DNA matches TRBJ2-5 better. In germline, CDR1 is SNHLY, CDR2 FYNNEI. The CDR3 sequence is 12 residues long. The CDR3 protein is CASRTTGGTQYF. CDR3 nucleotides: TGTGCCAGCAGGACGACTGGGGGGACCCAGTACTTC.

This sequence joins TRBV4-3 and TRBJ1-1, with D possibly being TRBD1 (5 bases). The germline CDR1 and CDR2 sequences are LGHNA and YSLEER. The V and J ends lost 0 bases and 0 bases respectively, with 14 bases between them. The CDR3 contains 17 residues. CDR3 bases: TGCGCCAGCAGCCAAGATCTCCCAGGACACCTGAACACTGAAGCTTTCTTT. Translation: CASSQDLPGHLNTEAFF.